The next 19 T cell receptor beta chains were all read from a single sample in a study of T-cell reconstitution after alpha-beta-depleted transplantation in children. Preparation of the TCRbeta library used unique molecular identifiers. MiXCR, applied by TCRdb to the PCR reads, yields one record per CDR3 protein. The repertoire holds 750,000 to 950,000 distinct CDR3 sequences, with about 16% as singletons. The sample in question was PBMCs, mostly from graft donor cells, obtained 360 days after TCRalphabeta/CD19-depleted stem cell transplant. Receptors originate from a male patient between 10 and 17 years old who had a stem cell transplant for acute lymphoblastic leukemia, so the T cells may come from the graft donor.

This clonotype was detected once. This chain joins TRBV25-1 and TRBJ1-2, with 10 nucleotides matching TRBD1. This CDR3 has 19 amino acids. Per the germline V gene, CDR1 is MGHDK and CDR2 is SYGVNS. V trimming: 3 bases; J trimming: 4 bases; junction bases outside the gene matches: 17. The CDR3 reads CASSDISWDRGSRGYGYTF. The CDR3 coding sequence is TGTGCCAGCAGTGACATCAGCTGGGACAGGGGCTCCCGCGGCTATGGCTACACCTTC.

This chain uses TRBV7-9 with TRBJ2-7, with TRBD1 as a possible D gene (5 bases). Germline loops: CDR1 SEHNR, CDR2 FQNEAQ (reference sequence). V gave up 5 bases and J gave up 4 bases, with 12 bases separating them. The CDR3 spans 13 residues. The CDR3 DNA is TGTGCCAGCAGCGACCCGACAGTTTACGAGCAGTACTTC. Its protein is CASSDPTVYEQYF.

The chain links TRBV5-6 to TRBJ2-2; D is unclear. V dropped 2 bases and J dropped 2 bases, with 16 bases sitting between them. This CDR3 has 17 residues. In germline, CDR1 is SGHDT, CDR2 YYEEEE. Here the CDR3 reads CASSFFGFGLNTGELFF. The CDR3, as DNA: TGTGCCAGCAGCTTTTTCGGTTTTGGGTTAAACACCGGGGAGCTGTTTTTT.

This clonotype was seen a handful of times. The rearrangement joins TRBV5-1 to TRBJ2-1; 10 bases agree with TRBD1. CDR1 is SGHRS and CDR2 is YFSETQ in the germline V gene. The J segment lost 4 bases and the V segment lost 5 bases, leaving 6 bases of the junction unmatched. The CDR3 loop spans 15 amino acids. CDR3 residues: CASREGTGVYNEQFF. CDR3 bases: TGCGCCAGCAGGGAGGGGACAGGGGTGTACAATGAGCAGTTCTTC.

This clonotype was seen just once. V and J are TRBV5-5 and TRBJ1-1, with D perhaps matching TRBD1 (6 bases). The CDR3 is made up of 15 amino acids. V was cut by 4 bases and J by 1 base, with 14 bases left in between. Germline V CDR1 and CDR2: SGHKS, YYEKEE (reference sequence). The CDR3 DNA reads TGTGCCAGCAGCCTCCGGACAGTCCCGAACACTGAAGCTTTCTTT. This encodes CASSLRTVPNTEAFF.

The chain carries TRBV7-2 and TRBJ2-3; the match to TRBD2 covers 12 bases. Germline lookup yields CDR1 SGHTA and CDR2 FQGNSA. V shed 1 base, J shed 7 bases, and the junction held 6 bases outside the gene matches. CDR3 size: 16 residues. The CDR3 DNA reads TGTGCCAGCAGCTTAGTAACTAGCGGGAGGAGGAATACGCAGTATTTT. This encodes CASSLVTSGRRNTQYF.

DNA for the CDR3: TGTGCCAGCTCCCTACAAGGGGGGCCCCCTCCACCCTACGAGCAGTACTTC. Residues: CASSLQGGPPPPYEQYF. V usage is TRBV18 and J usage is TRBJ2-7; TRBD1 or TRBD2 may be the D gene (6 bases each). The CDR3 covers 17 residues. Germline assignment: CDR1 KGHSH and CDR2 LQKENI. V was shortened by 6 bases and J by 2 bases, with 23 bases between the two germline ends.

CDR3 amino acids: CASSLRASDEETQYF. CDR3 DNA sequence: TGTGCCAGCAGCCTAAGGGCCTCAGACGAAGAGACCCAGTACTTC. The J gene is TRBJ2-5, the V gene TRBV7-2; D uncertain. V lost 5 bases, J lost 3 bases, and 16 bases lay in between. This CDR3 is built from 15 residues. CDR1 is SGHTA, CDR2 FQGNSA, per germline. Full variable domain (remainder filled in from reference TRBV7-2 and TRBJ2-5): GAGVSQSPSNKVTEKGKDVELRCDPISGHTALYWYRQSLGQGLEFLIYFQGNSAPDKSGLPSDRFSAERTGGSVSTLTIQRTQQEDSAVYLCASSLRASDEETQYFGPGTRLLVL.

The chain has TRBV4-1 and TRBJ2-7, with D possibly matching TRBD1 (6 bases). CDR1 MGHRA and CDR2 YSYEKL come from the germline V gene. The germline V and J ends were trimmed by 4 bases and 2 bases, with 12 bases remaining between them. The CDR3 is made up of 14 amino acids. The CDR3 nucleotides read TGCGCCAGCAGCCTCAAACAGGGTCCCTACGAGCAGTACTTC. This translates into CASSLKQGPYEQYF.

The rearrangement joins TRBV6-5 to TRBJ1-1; D may be TRBD1 (6 bases). V lost 1 base and J 1 base, leaving 7 bases between the germline ends. The CDR3 spans 14 residues. Per germline, CDR1 MNHEY and CDR2 SVGAGI. DNA for the CDR3: TGTGCCAGCAGTTACTGGGGGCGGAACACTGAAGCTTTCTTT. Residues: CASSYWGRNTEAFF.

This clonotype was counted only a few times. This chain uses TRBV20-1 with TRBJ2-7; 10 nucleotides line up with TRBD1. V lost 5 bases and J lost 1; bases outside the gene matches: 8. Germline V gene lookup returns CDR1 DFQATT and CDR2 SNEGSKA (reference sequence). The CDR3 is 15 amino acids. The CDR3 DNA reads as TGCAGTGCTCCTGGACAGGGGGAAGGGTCCTACGAGCAGTACTTC. Its protein is CSAPGQGEGSYEQYF.

The J gene is TRBJ2-7, the V gene TRBV6-5; D unresolved. Germline values: CDR1 MNHEY, CDR2 SVGAGI. CDR3 length equals 13 residues. V gave up 0 bases and J gave up 2 bases, with 5 bases separating them. The CDR3 DNA reads as TGTGCCAGCAGTTACTCGAAACCCTACGAGCAGTACTTC. Amino acids: CASSYSKPYEQYF.

V usage is TRBV12-3 or TRBV12-4 and J usage is TRBJ2-1, with D perhaps given as TRBD1 or TRBD2 (5 bases each). This CDR3 has 15 amino acids. V was cut by 5 bases and J by 3 bases, with 14 bases left in between. CDR3 region: CASSLGAAVYNEQFF. The CDR3 DNA reads TGTGCCAGCAGTCTCGGGGCAGCTGTCTACAATGAGCAGTTCTTC.

This clonotype was counted between two and nine times. The gene calls are TRBV15 and TRBJ2-7, with D possibly TRBD1 on 6 matching bases. Between the trimmed V and J ends, which lost 2 bases and 3 bases, there was a span of 20 bases. The CDR3 length is 17 residues. Germline CDR1 and CDR2: LNHNV and YYDKDF (reference sequence). The CDR3 coding sequence is TGTGCCACCAGCAGACCGGGAACCAGGGGACGATTCTACGAGCAGTACTTC. Translated: CATSRPGTRGRFYEQYF.

The V call is TRBV5-1, the J call TRBJ2-7; 8 bases map to TRBD1. Germline V gene sequence: CDR1 SGHRS, CDR2 YFSETQ. CDR3 length equals 13 residues. Trimming at V came to 6 bases and at J to 1 base, leaving 3 bases not matched to a gene. The CDR3 spells CASKDRESYEQYF. Here the CDR3 DNA reads TGCGCCAGCAAGGACAGGGAGTCCTACGAGCAGTACTTC.

The table lists this clonotype with a few counts. V usage is TRBV4-1 and J usage is TRBJ2-3, with 7 nucleotides matching TRBD1. V lost 4 bases to trimming and J lost 2 bases; unmatched junction nucleotides: 12. Germline loops: CDR1 MGHRA, CDR2 YSYEKL. This CDR3 has 17 residues. DNA for the CDR3: TGCGCCAGCAGCCGCTTAGGGGGCCACCGGTTCACAGATACGCAGTATTTT. It yields the protein CASSRLGGHRFTDTQYF.

The rearrangement links TRBV27 to TRBJ2-3; 10 bases are shared with TRBD2. V trimming: 5 bases; J trimming: 2 bases; junction bases outside the gene matches: 7. CDR1 is MNHEY, CDR2 SMNVEV, per germline (reference sequence). The CDR3 runs 16 residues. In nucleotides, the CDR3 is TGTGCCAGCAGTGGAACTAGCGGGGCCCTCACAGATACGCAGTATTTT. This gives the protein CASSGTSGALTDTQYF.

The rearrangement joins TRBV20-1 to TRBJ2-1; 9 bases are shared with TRBD1. V shed 0 bases, J shed 4 bases, and the junction held 7 bases outside the gene matches. Germline values: CDR1 DFQATT, CDR2 SNEGSKA (reference sequence). CDR3 length: 16 residues. The CDR3, as DNA: TGCAGTGCTAGAGAGAGGGACAGGGTGTTTTACAATGAGCAGTTCTTC. Translation gives CSARERDRVFYNEQFF.

This chain uses TRBV15 with TRBJ2-2; 7 nucleotides match TRBD1. Germline V gene data show CDR1 as LNHNV and CDR2 as YYDKDF (reference sequence). This CDR3 is built from 20 residues. The ends lost 2 bases at V and 6 bases at J; junction bases unmatched: 21. This chain's CDR3 is CATSRLTGSALPNRAGELFF. As DNA, the CDR3 is TGTGCCACCAGCAGATTGACAGGGTCGGCCCTACCAAACCGGGCCGGGGAGCTGTTTTTT. The complete variable domain, with remaining parts taken from reference TRBV15 and TRBJ2-2, reads DAMVIQNPRYQVTQFGKPVTLSCSQTLNHNVMYWYQQKSSQAPKLLFHYYDKDFNNEADTPDNFQSRRPNTSFCFLDIRSPGLGDTAMYLCATSRLTGSALPNRAGELFFGEGSRLTVL.